The clone carrying this T cell receptor (beta chain) was counted only a few times. This sample was taken from a study of beta chain features in type 1 diabetes. Sequencing targeted expressed TCRB transcripts, as all isolated RNA had been reverse transcribed. The data were produced by immunoSEQ multiplex PCR, yet TCRdb's version contains in-frame clones alone and is incomplete. Here the sample spans some 330,000 clones, approximately 10% being singletons. The germline CDR1 and CDR2 sequences are SGHTA and FQGNSA. Trimming took 3 bases from V and 7 from J, leaving 20 bases between them. This CDR3 has 16 amino acids.

The sample consisted of naive CD4+ T cells from blood. J is TRBJ2-3 and V is TRBV7-2; D is possibly TRBD2 (6 bases). The clonotype comes from a woman aged 25-40 years in good health. The CDR3 spells CASSLGGEWGLNTQYF. The CDR3 DNA reads as TGTGCCAGCAGCTTGGGCGGGGAGTGGGGGTTAAATACGCAGTATTTT.